This TCR beta chain was recorded in a study of cytomegalovirus exposure and HLA in healthy donors. Germline assignment: CDR1 KGHSH and CDR2 LQKENI. This CDR3 has 15 amino acids. With V trimmed by 8 bases and J by 0 bases, 6 bases remained unmatched. 60 Vbeta and 13 Jbeta primers were used in PCR. The method was immunoSEQ multiplex PCR; TCRdb's version includes in-frame clones alone and lacks a portion of them. Of about 110,000 clones listed, roughly 76% are singletons. General observations from the study: With later analysis, a missense DCLRE1C variant became linked to TCR beta V- and J-gene trimming. It is likely that the observed cluster of highly shared sequence variants was a sequencing artifact. In an earlier analysis, productive rearrangement rates for most beta V segments clustered near 87% or 30%.

About this clone: Its specificity is not known.

The clonotype comes from a man younger than 30 in good health and CMV-seronegative. This sequence joins TRBV18 and TRBJ2-3, with 9 nucleotides matching TRBD2. The sequenced material came from PBMCs. The CDR3 coding sequence is TGTGCCAGCCAGGCGCTAGCGGGGAGCACAGATACGCAGTATTTT. This sequence encodes CASQALAGSTDTQYF.